These 18 T cell receptor beta chains originate from one sample sequenced in a study of blood T cell repertoires in COVID-19. This table comes from immunoSEQ multiplex PCR, and its TCRdb copy is limited to in-frame clones, with some not included. This table holds under 300,000 clones, around nine tenths found once. The sequenced sample was PBMCs or T cells enriched from blood (not recorded which). The origin of the receptors is a middle-aged woman who had been exposed to COVID-19.

The chain has TRBV5-4 and TRBJ1-2; D uncertain. Germline loops: CDR1 SGHNT, CDR2 YYREEE (reference sequence). This CDR3 spans 13 amino acids. V lost 1 base and J lost 10, with 14 bases in between. The CDR3 DNA reads TGTGCCAGCAGCTTGAGGGAGGGAATAGACTACACCTTC. Its protein product is CASSLREGIDYTF.

The rearrangement links TRBV9 to TRBJ2-1; a weak D match, TRBD1 (6 bases). Trimming shortened V by 4 bases and J by 6 bases, and 20 bases separated the two germline ends. This CDR3 has 16 residues. Germline lookup yields CDR1 SGDLS and CDR2 YYNGEE. CDR3 sequence: CASSLRTAEDGNEQFF. The DNA for the CDR3 is TGTGCCAGCAGCCTCCGGACAGCAGAGGATGGCAATGAGCAGTTCTTC.

The V call is TRBV27, the J call TRBJ1-4; TRBD1 is a possible D gene (5 bases). Germline V gene sequence: CDR1 MNHEY, CDR2 SMNVEV (reference sequence). Trimming stripped 5 bases from V and 8 bases from J, with 18 bases between. The length of the CDR3 is 15 residues. The CDR3, as DNA: TGTGCCAGCAGTCCTTGGGACCCTCGGGGGGAAAAACTGTTTTTT. Its translation is CASSPWDPRGEKLFF.

In DNA form, the CDR3 reads TGCGCCAGCAGCCCCGGGGGAAGCAATCAGCCCCAGCATTTT. Its protein product is CASSPGGSNQPQHF. V is TRBV5-1 and J is TRBJ1-5; perhaps TRBD1 as D (5 bases). The CDR3 is made up of 14 amino acids. The V and J ends lost 4 bases and 1 base respectively, with 9 bases between them. The germline V gene has CDR1 SGHRS and CDR2 YFSETQ.

V gene TRBV6-5 combines with J gene TRBJ1-2; TRBD1 matches at 8 bases. Germline V CDR1 and CDR2: MNHEY, SVGAGI. The CDR3 loop spans 15 amino acids. Trimming at V came to 5 bases and at J to 3 bases, leaving 8 bases not matched to a gene. The CDR3 DNA reads TGTGCCAGCAGTAACTATGACAGGGGATACTATGGCTACACCTTC. This codes for CASSNYDRGYYGYTF.

V usage is TRBV29-1 and J usage is TRBJ2-7; maybe TRBD1 (5 bases). The CDR3 spans 14 residues. Looked up from germline, CDR1 is SQVTM and CDR2 is ANQGSEA. V was shortened by 5 bases and J by 0 bases, with 14 bases between the two germline ends. The DNA for the CDR3 is TGCAGCGTTACAGGTGGGGCACTCTCCTACGAGCAGTACGTC. Translation gives CSVTGGALSYEQYV.

This clone was observed a handful of times. V usage is TRBV6-5 and J usage is TRBJ2-7, with D possibly TRBD1 on 6 matching bases. The germline V gene has CDR1 MNHEY and CDR2 SVGAGI. This CDR3 is 15 amino acids long. V was clipped by 5 bases and J by 0 bases, with 14 bases between them. In DNA, the CDR3 is TGTGCCAGCAGTCCTCGGGACACCAGCTCCTACGAGCAGTACGTC. The encoded protein is CASSPRDTSSYEQYV.

This sequence joins TRBV12-2 and TRBJ1-2. TRBV12-2 is a listed pseudogene. The CDR3 is made up of 15 amino acids. CDR3 amino acids: CASRSSNGGVYGYTF. The CDR3 DNA reads as TGTGCAAGTCGCTCAAGTAACGGGGGGGTCTATGGCTACACCTTC.

V gene TRBV5-1 combines with J gene TRBJ1-5; no clear D. Trimming pared 3 bases from V and 4 bases from J, leaving 8 bases between. This CDR3 spans 13 amino acids. The germline CDR1 and CDR2 sequences are SGHRS and YFSETQ. The CDR3 loop reads CASSSGDNQPQHF. The CDR3 nucleotides are TGCGCCAGCAGCTCCGGGGATAATCAGCCCCAGCATTTT.

The chain uses TRBV10-3 and TRBJ2-7; 10 bases are shared with TRBD1. There are 16 residues in the CDR3. V trimming: 3 bases; J trimming: 6 bases; junction bases outside the gene matches: 11. Looked up from germline, CDR1 is ENHRY and CDR2 is SYGVKD. The CDR3 loop is CAISDPTGGAVAEQYF. For the CDR3, the DNA is TGTGCCATCAGTGACCCGACAGGGGGCGCCGTTGCCGAGCAGTACTTC.

The chain uses TRBV2 and TRBJ1-1, with 8 bases lining up with TRBD1. The CDR3 runs 13 residues. Germline loops: CDR1 SNHLY, CDR2 FYNNEI. The V gene end was trimmed by 6 bases and the J gene end by 4 bases; junction bases not matched to a gene: 4. The CDR3 protein is CASRDREFTEAFF. CDR3 nucleotides: TGTGCCAGCAGGGACAGGGAATTCACTGAAGCTTTCTTT. The whole variable domain, remainder taken from reference TRBV2 and TRBJ1-1, is EPEVTQTPSHQVTQMGQEVILRCVPISNHLYFYWYRQILGQKVEFLVSFYNNEISEKSEIFDDQFSVERPDGSNFTLKIRSTKLEDSAMYFCASRDREFTEAFFGQGTRLTVV.

The chain uses TRBV11-3 and TRBJ2-1, with TRBD2 matching 11 bases. Germline V gene lookup returns CDR1 SGHNT and CDR2 YENEEA. This CDR3 has 15 residues. The V segment lost 0 bases and the J segment 7 bases; nucleotides outside the gene matches: 2. CDR3 bases: TGTGCCAGCAGCTTAGATCCTAGCGGGGGGAATGAGCAGTTCTTC. Amino acids: CASSLDPSGGNEQFF.

The rearrangement links TRBV20-1 to TRBJ1-2; the D gene is possibly TRBD1 (6 bases). The CDR3 covers 10 residues. From germline, CDR1 is DFQATT and CDR2 SNEGSKA (reference sequence). The V end lost 5 bases, the J end lost 6 bases, and 7 bases lay between the germline ends. The CDR3 loop is CSAEGDGYTF. DNA for the CDR3: TGCAGTGCTGAGGGGGATGGCTACACCTTC.

DNA of the CDR3: TGTGCCAGCAGCCAAGGCGGGACAGGGGACAATCAGCCCCAGCATTTT. This codes for CASSQGGTGDNQPQHF. The V and J genes are TRBV4-2 and TRBJ1-5, with TRBD1 matching over 10 bases. There are 16 residues in the CDR3. Germline V CDR1 and CDR2: LGHNA, YNFKEQ. Trimming removed 1 base from V and 3 bases from J; junction bases left unmatched: 3.

The chain links TRBV21-1 to TRBJ1-5; the table's D call of TRBD1 was not tested on the DNA. TRBV21-1 is described as a pseudogene. The CDR3 extends over 17 amino acids. CDR3 nucleotides: TGTGCCAGCAGCAAAGGTACGGAATGGGCTAGCAATCAGCCCCAGCATTTT. Protein: CASSKGTEWASNQPQHF.

This clone was picked up one time. V usage is TRBV28 and J usage is TRBJ2-7; 9 bases match TRBD1. This CDR3 contains 16 residues. The germline CDR1 and CDR2 sequences are MDHEN and SYDVKM. Germline trimming cut 4 bases from V and 1 base from J; bases unmatched to any gene: 8. CDR3: CASSSLTQGASYEQYF. CDR3 in DNA: TGTGCCAGCAGTTCTCTCACACAGGGGGCTTCCTACGAGCAGTACTTC.

This chain uses TRBV3-1 (or the pseudogene TRBV3-2) with TRBJ2-2; D is uncertain. Per the germline V gene, CDR1 is LGHDT and CDR2 is YNNKEL (reference sequence). V shed 1 base and J shed 1 base, with 4 bases lying between them. There are 14 residues in the CDR3. For the CDR3, the DNA is TGTGCCAGCAGCCAAGGAGGGAACACCGGGGAGCTGTTTTTT. This translates into CASSQGGNTGELFF.

The chain joins TRBV9 to TRBJ2-3, with 7 bases lining up with TRBD2. CDR3 length: 16 amino acids. J gave up 3 bases and V 4 bases, and 11 bases lay outside the gene matches. Germline loops: CDR1 SGDLS, CDR2 YYNGEE. DNA for the CDR3: TGTGCCAGCAGCCTGGGGACTAACACAGAGACAGATACGCAGTATTTT. This sequence encodes CASSLGTNTETDTQYF. The full variable domain, completed using reference TRBV9 and TRBJ2-3, is DSGVTQTPKHLITATGQRVTLRCSPRSGDLSVYWYQQSLDQGLQFLIQYYNGEERAKGNILERFSAQQFPDLHSELNLSSLELGDSALYFCASSLGTNTETDTQYFGPGTRLTVL.